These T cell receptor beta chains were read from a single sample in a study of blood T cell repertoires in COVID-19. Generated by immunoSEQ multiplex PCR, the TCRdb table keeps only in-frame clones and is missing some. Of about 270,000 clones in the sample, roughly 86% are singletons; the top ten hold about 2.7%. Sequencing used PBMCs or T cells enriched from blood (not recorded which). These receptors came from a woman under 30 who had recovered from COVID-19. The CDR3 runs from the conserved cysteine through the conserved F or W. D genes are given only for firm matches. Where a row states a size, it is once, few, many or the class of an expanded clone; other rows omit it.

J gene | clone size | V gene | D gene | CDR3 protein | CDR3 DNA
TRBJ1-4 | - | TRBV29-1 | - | CSVSRAQAEKLFF | TGCAGCGTTAGCAGGGCGCAGGCTGAAAAACTGTTTTTT
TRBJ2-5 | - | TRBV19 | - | CASTRDRWSQETQYF | TGTGCCAGTACCCGAGACAGGTGGTCCCAAGAGACCCAGTACTTC
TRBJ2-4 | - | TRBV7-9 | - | CASSAPSIPENIQYF | TGTGCCAGCAGCGCACCTTCTATTCCCGAAAACATTCAGTACTTC
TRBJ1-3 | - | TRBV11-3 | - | CASRHRLVPSSGNTIYF | TGTGCCAGCAGACATAGACTGGTACCGAGCTCTGGAAACACCATATATTTT
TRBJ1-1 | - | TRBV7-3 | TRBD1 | CASSLRGQGPSNTEAFF | TGTGCCAGCAGCTTAAGGGGACAGGGTCCATCGAACACTGAAGCTTTCTTT
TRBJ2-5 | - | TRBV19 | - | CASSILSGWGETQYF | TGTGCCAGTAGTATTTTGAGCGGGTGGGGAGAGACCCAGTACTTC
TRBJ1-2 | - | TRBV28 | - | CASSSGHANYGYTF | TGTGCCAGCAGTTCTGGACACGCTAACTATGGCTACACCTTC
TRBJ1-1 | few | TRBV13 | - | CASVRRKGYQGAEAFF | TGTGCCAGCGTGCGAAGGAAGGGGTACCAGGGCGCTGAAGCTTTCTTT
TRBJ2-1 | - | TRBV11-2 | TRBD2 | CASSLGTGGLNNEQFF | TGTGCCAGCAGCTTAGGTACGGGGGGGCTAAATAATGAGCAGTTCTTC
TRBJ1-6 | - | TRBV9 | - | CASSARGGLSSYNSPLHF | TGTGCCAGCAGCGCTAGGGGGGGGCTGAGCTCCTATAATTCACCCCTCCACTTT
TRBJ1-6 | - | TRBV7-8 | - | CASSIVGSYNSPLHF | TGTGCCAGCAGCATCGTTGGGAGTTATAATTCACCCCTCCACTTT
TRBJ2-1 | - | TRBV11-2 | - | CASRPPARGRRLGNEQFF | TGTGCCAGCAGACCCCCCGCCAGAGGGAGGAGGTTGGGCAATGAGCAGTTCTTC
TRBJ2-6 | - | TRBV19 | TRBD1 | CASSTGTGGTGANVLTF | TGTGCCAGTAGTACCGGGACAGGGGGCACGGGGGCCAACGTCCTGACTTTC
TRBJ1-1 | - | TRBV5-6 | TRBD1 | CASSFSRQGEAFF | TGTGCCAGCAGCTTCTCGCGACAGGGGGAAGCTTTCTTT
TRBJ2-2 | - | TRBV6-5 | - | CASSYSQGITGELFF | TGTGCCAGCAGTTACTCCCAGGGTATCACCGGGGAGCTGTTTTTT
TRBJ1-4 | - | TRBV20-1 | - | CSASLSHRANEKLFF | TGCAGTGCTAGTCTGTCGCACCGGGCTAATGAAAAACTGTTTTTT
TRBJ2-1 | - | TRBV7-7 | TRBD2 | CASSLRASGGARDEQFF | TGTGCCAGCAGCTTGAGGGCGAGCGGGGGGGCCAGGGATGAGCAGTTCTTC
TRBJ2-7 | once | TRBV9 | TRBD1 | CASSVAGTGTYEQYF | TGTGCCAGCAGCGTAGCTGGGACAGGTACCTACGAGCAGTACTTC
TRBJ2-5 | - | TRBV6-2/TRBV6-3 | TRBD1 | CASSKTGGSGTQYF | TGTGCCAGCAGTAAAACAGGGGGCAGTGGGACCCAGTACTTC
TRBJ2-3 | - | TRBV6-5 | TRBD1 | CASSPSGGFTDTQYF | TGTGCCAGCAGCCCCTCAGGGGGATTCACAGATACGCAGTATTTT
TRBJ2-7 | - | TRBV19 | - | CASTDRNYEQYF | TGTGCCAGTACCGACAGAAACTACGAGCAGTACTTC
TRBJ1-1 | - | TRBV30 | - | CAWNGPGEAFF | TGTGCCTGGAACGGCCCGGGTGAAGCTTTCTTT
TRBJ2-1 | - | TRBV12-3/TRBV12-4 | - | CASSPLSEEQFF | TGTGCCAGCAGCCCCCTTTCGGAGGAGCAGTTCTTC
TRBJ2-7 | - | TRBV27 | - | CASSSNSYEQYF | TGTGCCAGCAGTAGCAACAGCTACGAGCAGTACTTC
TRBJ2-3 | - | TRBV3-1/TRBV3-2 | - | CASSQNAIDFTDTQYF | TGTGCCAGCAGCCAGAACGCCATTGACTTCACAGATACGCAGTATTTT
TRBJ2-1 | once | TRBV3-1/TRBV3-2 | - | CASSQDISGESEQFF | TGTGCCAGCAGCCAAGACATCTCGGGAGAGAGTGAGCAGTTCTTC
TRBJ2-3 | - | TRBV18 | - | CASSPIRRSGSNHSTDTQYF | TGTGCCAGCTCACCAATAAGGCGGAGCGGCTCCAACCACTCCACAGATACGCAGTATTTT
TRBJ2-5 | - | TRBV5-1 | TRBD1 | CASSSTGGRETQYF | TGCGCCAGCAGCTCCACAGGGGGCAGAGAGACCCAGTACTTC
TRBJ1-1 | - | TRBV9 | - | CASSVDQGGGKEAFF | TGTGCCAGCAGCGTAGACCAGGGAGGGGGTAAGGAAGCTTTCTTT
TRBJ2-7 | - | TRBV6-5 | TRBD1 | CASGQDYEQYF | TGTGCCAGCGGACAGGACTACGAGCAGTACTTC